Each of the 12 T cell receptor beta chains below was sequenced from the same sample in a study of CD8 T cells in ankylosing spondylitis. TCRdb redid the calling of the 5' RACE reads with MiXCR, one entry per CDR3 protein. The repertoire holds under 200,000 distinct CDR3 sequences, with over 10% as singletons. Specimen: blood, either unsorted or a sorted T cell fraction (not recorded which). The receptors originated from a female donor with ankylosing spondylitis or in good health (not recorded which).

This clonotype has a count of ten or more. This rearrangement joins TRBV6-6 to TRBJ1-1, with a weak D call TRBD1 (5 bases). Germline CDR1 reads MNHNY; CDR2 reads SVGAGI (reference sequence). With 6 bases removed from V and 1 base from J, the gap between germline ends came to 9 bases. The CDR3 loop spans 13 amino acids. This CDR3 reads CASRFGQNTEAFF. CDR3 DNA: TGTGCCAGCAGATTCGGACAGAACACTGAAGCTTTCTTT.

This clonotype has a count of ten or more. The CDR3 nucleotides are TGTGCCAGCAGCTTAGGACAGGCTCGAGGGCCCCAGCATTTT. Amino acid sequence: CASSLGQARGPQHF. The rearrangement uses TRBV5-6 and TRBJ1-5; 7 bases are shared with TRBD1. The germline V gene has CDR1 SGHDT and CDR2 YYEEEE. With V trimmed by 2 bases and J by 9 bases, 8 bases remained unmatched. CDR3 size: 14 residues.

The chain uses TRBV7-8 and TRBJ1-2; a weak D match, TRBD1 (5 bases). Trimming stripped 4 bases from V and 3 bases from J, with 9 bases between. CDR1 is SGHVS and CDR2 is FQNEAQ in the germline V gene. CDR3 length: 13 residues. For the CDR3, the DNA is TGTGCCAGCAGCTCTGACAGAGACTATGGCTACACCTTC. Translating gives CASSSDRDYGYTF.

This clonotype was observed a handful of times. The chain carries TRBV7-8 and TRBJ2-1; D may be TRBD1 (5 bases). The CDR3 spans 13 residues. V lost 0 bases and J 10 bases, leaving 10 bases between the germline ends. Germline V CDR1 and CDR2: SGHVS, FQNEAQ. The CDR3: CASSLARGAEQFF. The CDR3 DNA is TGTGCCAGCAGCTTAGCGCGTGGGGCAGAGCAGTTCTTC.

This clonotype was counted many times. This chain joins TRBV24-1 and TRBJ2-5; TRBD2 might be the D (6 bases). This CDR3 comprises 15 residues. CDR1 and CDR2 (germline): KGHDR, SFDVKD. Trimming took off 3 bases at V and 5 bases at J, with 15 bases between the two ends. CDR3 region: CATSDKLATTETQYF. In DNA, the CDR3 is TGTGCCACCAGTGATAAGCTAGCGACGACGGAGACCCAGTACTTC.

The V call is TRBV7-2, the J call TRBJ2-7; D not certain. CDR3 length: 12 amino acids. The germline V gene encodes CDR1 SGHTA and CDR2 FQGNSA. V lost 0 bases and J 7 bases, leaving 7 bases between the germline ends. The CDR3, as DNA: TGTGCCAGCAGCTTAGCGATGGGGGAGCAGTACTTC. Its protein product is CASSLAMGEQYF.

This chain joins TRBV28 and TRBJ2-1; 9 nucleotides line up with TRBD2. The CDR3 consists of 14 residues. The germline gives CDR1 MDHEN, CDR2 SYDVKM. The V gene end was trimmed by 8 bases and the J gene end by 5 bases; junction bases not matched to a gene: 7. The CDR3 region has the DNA TGTGCCAGCCGAAATCTAGCGGGGAACAATGAGCAGTTCTTC. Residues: CASRNLAGNNEQFF.

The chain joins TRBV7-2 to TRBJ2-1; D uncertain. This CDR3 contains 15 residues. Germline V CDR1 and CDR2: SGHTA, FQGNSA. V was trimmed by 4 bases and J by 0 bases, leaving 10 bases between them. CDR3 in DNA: TGTGCCAGCAGCTCTAGTATCAGCTCCTACAATGAGCAGTTCTTC. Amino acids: CASSSSISSYNEQFF.

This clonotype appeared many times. The CDR3 loop reads CASSSTLGLHTQYF. Here the CDR3 DNA reads TGCGCCAGCAGCTCAACCCTGGGACTCCATACGCAGTATTTT. This rearrangement joins TRBV5-1 to TRBJ2-3, with D possibly matching TRBD2 (6 bases). CDR1 and CDR2 (germline): SGHRS, YFSETQ. The CDR3 covers 14 residues. V shed 3 bases and J shed 7 bases, with 15 bases lying between them.

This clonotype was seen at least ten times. The CDR3 reads CASSNRWRQGGPHTEAFF. The CDR3 DNA sequence: TGCGCCAGCAGCAACCGATGGCGACAGGGTGGGCCTCACACTGAAGCTTTCTTT. This rearrangement joins TRBV5-1 to TRBJ1-1; 7 positions agree with TRBD1. In germline, CDR1 is SGHRS, CDR2 YFSETQ. After removal of 4 bases from V and 3 bases from J, the junction contained 18 bases not matched to a gene. The CDR3 runs 18 residues.

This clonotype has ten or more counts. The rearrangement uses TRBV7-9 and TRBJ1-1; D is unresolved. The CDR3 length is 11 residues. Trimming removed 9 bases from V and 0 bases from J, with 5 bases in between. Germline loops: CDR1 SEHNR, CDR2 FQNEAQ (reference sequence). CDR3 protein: CASSMNTEAFF. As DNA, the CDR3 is TGTGCCAGTTCTATGAACACTGAAGCTTTCTTT.

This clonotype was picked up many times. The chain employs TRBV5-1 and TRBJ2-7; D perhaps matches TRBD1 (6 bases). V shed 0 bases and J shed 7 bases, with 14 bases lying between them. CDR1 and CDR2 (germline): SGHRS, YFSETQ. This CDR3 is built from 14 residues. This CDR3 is CASSLAGQKGEQYF. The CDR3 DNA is TGCGCCAGCAGCTTGGCCGGACAGAAAGGGGAGCAGTACTTC.